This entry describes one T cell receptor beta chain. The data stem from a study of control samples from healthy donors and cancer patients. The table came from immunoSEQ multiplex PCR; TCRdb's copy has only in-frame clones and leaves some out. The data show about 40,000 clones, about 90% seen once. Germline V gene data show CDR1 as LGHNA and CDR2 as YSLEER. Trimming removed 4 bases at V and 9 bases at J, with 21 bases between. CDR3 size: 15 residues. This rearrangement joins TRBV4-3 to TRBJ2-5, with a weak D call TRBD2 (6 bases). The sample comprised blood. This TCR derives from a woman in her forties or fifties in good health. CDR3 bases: TGCGCCAGCAGCCCCCGGTCGATAGGCGGGGAGGCCCAGTACTTC. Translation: CASSPRSIGGEAQYF.